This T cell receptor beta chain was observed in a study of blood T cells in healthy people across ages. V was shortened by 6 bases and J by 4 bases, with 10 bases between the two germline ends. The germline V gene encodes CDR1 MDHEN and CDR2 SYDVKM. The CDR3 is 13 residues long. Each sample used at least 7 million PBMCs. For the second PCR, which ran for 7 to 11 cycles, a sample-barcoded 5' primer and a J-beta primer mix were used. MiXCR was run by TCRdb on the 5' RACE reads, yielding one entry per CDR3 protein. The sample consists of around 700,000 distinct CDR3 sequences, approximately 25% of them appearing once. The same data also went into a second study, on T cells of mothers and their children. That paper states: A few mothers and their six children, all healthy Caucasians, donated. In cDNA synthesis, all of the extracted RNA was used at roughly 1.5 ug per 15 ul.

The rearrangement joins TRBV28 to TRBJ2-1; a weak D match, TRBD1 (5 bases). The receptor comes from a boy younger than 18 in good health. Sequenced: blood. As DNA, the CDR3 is TGTGCCAGCAGGGAGACAGAATACAATGAGCAGTTCTTC. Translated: CASRETEYNEQFF.